This TCR beta chain was sequenced in a study of blood T cell repertoires in COVID-19. Study overall: Specimens from acute and convalescent COVID-19 originated in the United States, Italy and Spain. Nucleic acid was either cDNA or gDNA, and it came from T cells, B-cell-depleted T cells, or PBMCs.

Participant ages covered about 18 to 100 years across 20 to 30 US areas. This clone appeared a few times. The CDR3 has 17 residues. CDR1 and CDR2 (germline): MGHRA, YSYEKL. V lost 3 bases and J lost 4, with 19 bases in between. Produced via immunoSEQ multiplex PCR; TCRdb's table is partial and in-frame only. The table lists a few hundred thousand clones, approximately 78% of them singletons. The receptor was derived from a man aged 35-49 years who had recovered from COVID-19. The sequenced sample was PBMCs or T cells enriched from blood (not recorded which). This rearrangement joins TRBV4-1 to TRBJ2-1; tentative D call: TRBD2 (5 bases). The CDR3 here is CASSQRKTGEGYNEQFF. CDR3 nucleotide sequence: TGCGCCAGCAGCCAGAGAAAGACCGGAGAGGGTTACAATGAGCAGTTCTTC.